This TCR beta chain was recovered during a study of shared clonotypes between healthy human individuals. Losses at the gene ends were 7 bases for V and 1 base for J; bases not matched to a gene: 3. CDR3 length: 13 amino acids. Germline V lookup: CDR1 SGHRS, CDR2 YFSETQ. The protocol was immunoSEQ multiplex PCR, while the TCRdb copy is restricted to in-frame clones and leaves out a portion. The sample carries roughly 2.2 million clones, just under 95% recorded once. All donors were healthy HIV-negative adults lacking recent acute infections or vaccinations. Findings and limits, study-wide: Naive subsets generally had larger estimated richness than memory subsets.

On this clone itself: What it binds is not known.

The TCR sequence derives from a man in his late teens or twenties in good health. Some clones in this sample may be carry-over from other donors' samples. The chain has TRBV5-1 and TRBJ2-3; 7 nucleotides align to TRBD1. The sample consisted of naive CD4+ T cells from PBMCs. Sample subset: CD45RA+ positively selected. CDR3 region: CASAQGGTDTQYF. CDR3 bases: TGCGCCAGCGCCCAGGGGGGCACAGATACGCAGTATTTT.